These T cell receptor beta chains were read from a single sample in a study of cytomegalovirus exposure and HLA in healthy donors. Profiling relied on immunoSEQ multiplex PCR, and the TCRdb table lists in-frame clones only, not all of them. The data hold under 250,000 clones, with about 81% observed a single time. Sequenced sample: PBMCs. The receptors shown here come from a woman aged 60-75 years in good health and CMV-seropositive. Each CDR3 is given with its conserved first and last residue. Fields, in order: CDR3 length, V gene, CDR3 protein.

>17|TRBV5-4
CASSLWGSRPTNEKLFF
>15|TRBV5-1
CASSRETSEFISYTF
>18|TRBV27
CASSPFPGQLIANYGYTF
>15|TRBV5-1
CASSFTDRGVETQYF
>13|TRBV30
CAWVQGNSYGYTF
>14|TRBV28
CASRGQGGDYGYTF
>11|TRBV28
CASSPGYEQYF
>14|TRBV5-1
CASSLGPIPGEQYF
>14|TRBV7-9
CASSFQGAWTEAFF
>13|TRBV28
CASSLVGRDTQYF
>15|TRBV27
CASSSAGTANYGYTF
>16|TRBV14
CASSHGLAGYTGELFF
>15|TRBV19
CASSIGLGTYNEQFF
>17|TRBV4-1
CASSQDRQAGVVAEAFF
>16|TRBV7-9
CSSSFLRDRLTYEQYF
>16|TRBV14
CASSPLDSGSGNTIYF
>13|TRBV28
CASRRSSGNTIYF
>17|TRBV14
CASSQVLSGSSTDTQYF
>16|TRBV5-4
CASSSPRDRGQHGYTF
>12|TRBV7-9
CASTRGQSEAFF
>16|TRBV9
CASSVVAGGGTDTQYF
>13|TRBV29-1
CSVERGYGNEQFF
>15|TRBV19
CASSIDGLLTDTQYF
>16|TRBV10-2
CASSDSQGKGPYEQYF
>14|TRBV11-2
CASSLGQSTGELFF
>16|TRBV7-2
CASSLVGGGGRGTQYF
>12|TRBV2
CASKTGGNGYTF
>14|TRBV19
CASRDRIPNTEAFF
>15|TRBV2
CASIGSGSNTGELFF
>15|TRBV7-3
CASSLPFSGANVLTF